These T cell receptor beta chains were read from a single sample in a study of response to subunit inactivated influenza vaccine. TCRdb re-analysed the RT-PCR reads in MiXCR, keeping a single row per CDR3 protein. The repertoire holds under 800,000 distinct CDR3 sequences, with approximately 15% as singletons. The sequencing here drew on PBMCs from blood, taken 14 to 15 days before vaccination. These receptors originate from a man aged 45 to 65 who received an inactivated influenza vaccine. CDR3s include the opening cysteine and the closing phenylalanine or tryptophan. D genes are given only for firm matches. Some rows have no size entry. The others give once, few or many, or a class for an expanded clone.

v_call	cdr3_length	clone_size	d_call	j_call	cdr3_nt	cdr3_aa
TRBV7-2	14	few	-	TRBJ2-7	TGTGCCAGCAGCCGTCGGGACACCACCTACGAGCAGTACTTC	CASSRRDTTYEQYF
TRBV7-9	15	-	TRBD1	TRBJ2-7	TGTGCCAGCAGCCGGGACAGGATTGGGTTCTACGAGCAGTACTTC	CASSRDRIGFYEQYF
TRBV5-1	14	few	-	TRBJ1-1	TGCGCCAGCAGTCCGCAGGGGTGGGGCACTGAAGCTTTCTTT	CASSPQGWGTEAFF
TRBV3-1	17	few	TRBD2	TRBJ2-5	TGTGCCAGCAGCCAAGAGAGACTAGCGGGGATCCAAGAGACCCAGTACTTC	CASSQERLAGIQETQYF
TRBV13	14	-	-	TRBJ1-4	TGTGCCAGCAGCAAGAACGAGGATGCTGAAAAACTGTTTTTT	CASSKNEDAEKLFF
TRBV24-1	13	few	-	TRBJ2-3	TGTGCCTCTGGGGGGAAAACGCACGATACGCAGTATTTT	CASGGKTHDTQYF
TRBV18	16	-	TRBD1	TRBJ2-7	TGTGCCAGCTCACCACGTACCGGACAGGGAATCTACGAGCAGTACTTC	CASSPRTGQGIYEQYF
TRBV2	14	few	TRBD1	TRBJ2-7	TGTGCCAGCAGTGACTACAGGGGGCCCTACGAGCAGTACTTC	CASSDYRGPYEQYF
TRBV6-5	15	-	-	TRBJ2-5	TGTGCCAGCAGTTACTCGGTTGGGGTCCAAGAGACCCAGTACTTC	CASSYSVGVQETQYF
TRBV6-2/TRBV6-3	14	-	-	TRBJ2-1	TGTGCCAGGTCCCCTAGGGGGACCTACAATGAGCAGTTCTTC	CARSPRGTYNEQFF
TRBV20-1	11	few	-	TRBJ2-3	TGCAGTGTACAGGGCACAGATACGCAGTATTTT	CSVQGTDTQYF
TRBV10-3	17	few	-	TRBJ1-4	TGTGCCATCAGTGAAACAGGGTCGGCAGAAAAATATGAAAAACTGTTTTTT	CAISETGSAEKYEKLFF
TRBV20-1	14	-	-	TRBJ1-2	TGCAGTGCTAGCGGACGGGGCCTAGTGGATGGCTACACCTTC	CSASGRGLVDGYTF
TRBV11-1	15	-	-	TRBJ2-3	TGTGCCAGCAGCTTAGGCCGACAGGGCACAGATACGCAGTATTTT	CASSLGRQGTDTQYF
TRBV5-1	15	-	TRBD2	TRBJ2-5	TGCGCCAGCAGCGATATAGCGGGGGGCGGAGAGACCCAGTACTTC	CASSDIAGGGETQYF
TRBV3-1	16	few	TRBD2	TRBJ2-3	TGTGCCAGCAGCCATCGTGAGCGGGGTAGCACAGATACGCAGTATTTT	CASSHRERGSTDTQYF
TRBV4-1	18	few	-	TRBJ2-3	TGCGCCAGCAGCCAACACTATACAGGACTCGACGGCACAGATACGCAGTATTTT	CASSQHYTGLDGTDTQYF
TRBV29-1	11	few	-	TRBJ1-3	TGCAGCGTTGGGATCGGGGGCACCATATATTTT	CSVGIGGTIYF
TRBV29-1	12	few	-	TRBJ2-7	TGCAGCGCCGCCTCAGGGACCTACGAGCAGTACTTC	CSAASGTYEQYF
TRBV29-1	16	-	TRBD2	TRBJ2-3	TGCAGCGTTCGCGGCGGGCTAGCGGGAGGCGCAGATACGCAGTATTTT	CSVRGGLAGGADTQYF
TRBV20-1	14	few	-	TRBJ2-2	TGCAGTGCTAGACTCGGGGGAGAGGTCGGGGAGCTGTTTTTT	CSARLGGEVGELFF
TRBV5-1	15	few	-	TRBJ2-3	TGCGCCAGTACTTTTAGGGGTGCCTTGGGAGATACGCAGTATTTT	CASTFRGALGDTQYF
TRBV5-1	13	-	-	TRBJ2-5	TGCGCCAGCAGCTTGCAACTAGTAGAGACCCAGTACTTC	CASSLQLVETQYF
TRBV10-3	14	-	-	TRBJ1-5	TGTGCCATCAGTGTGGGGTCTCTCAATCAGCCCCAGCATTTT	CAISVGSLNQPQHF
TRBV12-3/TRBV12-4	14	few	TRBD1	TRBJ2-5	TGTGCCAGCCGAAGACAGGGACGAGAGGAGACCCAGTACTTC	CASRRQGREETQYF
TRBV19	16	few	TRBD1	TRBJ2-2	TGTGCCAGTACTCTATACGGGACAGAGAACACCGGGGAGCTGTTTTTT	CASTLYGTENTGELFF